These T cell receptor beta chains were read from a single sample in a study of cytomegalovirus exposure and HLA in healthy donors. Some clones are missing from TCRdb's copy, which holds only in-frame ones; the method was immunoSEQ multiplex PCR. Of 120,000 or so clones detected, over 70% appear once; the ten largest clones hold roughly 1.5%. The sample taken for sequencing was PBMCs. Source of these receptors: a woman younger than 35 in good health and CMV-seronegative. CDR3s include the opening cysteine and the closing phenylalanine or tryptophan. The order of the fields is D gene, J gene, CDR3 length, clone size, V gene, CDR3 protein, CDR3 DNA. The D gene is left open where the match is weak. Expanded clones are given a class, and other clones once, few, many or no size at all.

d_gene: NA; j_gene: TRBJ2-2; len: 12; abundance: NA; v_gene: TRBV27; CDR3aa: CASSGEAGELFF; CDR3nt: TGTGCCAGCAGTGGGGAGGCCGGGGAGCTGTTTTTT
d_gene: TRBD1; j_gene: TRBJ1-4; len: 16; abundance: NA; v_gene: TRBV25-1; CDR3aa: CASSEWAGQGNERLFF; CDR3nt: TGTGCCAGCAGTGAATGGGCGGGACAGGGTAATGAAAGACTGTTTTTT
d_gene: TRBD1; j_gene: TRBJ2-7; len: 14; abundance: few; v_gene: TRBV7-7; CDR3aa: CASSVDTGAYEQYF; CDR3nt: TGTGCTAGCAGCGTCGATACAGGGGCCTACGAGCAGTACTTC
d_gene: TRBD1; j_gene: TRBJ1-1; len: 17; abundance: NA; v_gene: TRBV5-5; CDR3aa: CASSLRDRGWVNTEAFF; CDR3nt: TGTGCCAGCAGCCTACGGGACAGGGGATGGGTGAACACTGAAGCTTTCTTT
d_gene: NA; j_gene: TRBJ1-6; len: 14; abundance: NA; v_gene: TRBV30; CDR3aa: CAWRNGLYNSPLHF; CDR3nt: TGTGCCTGGAGGAATGGCCTCTATAATTCACCCCTCCACTTT
d_gene: NA; j_gene: TRBJ1-5; len: 14; abundance: few; v_gene: TRBV19; CDR3aa: CASSVEGHGQPQHF; CDR3nt: TGTGCCAGTTCGGTCGAAGGCCACGGGCAGCCCCAGCATTTT
d_gene: TRBD2; j_gene: TRBJ2-3; len: 15; abundance: NA; v_gene: TRBV6-1; CDR3aa: CASTERAGAADTQYF; CDR3nt: TGTGCCAGCACCGAAAGAGCGGGAGCAGCAGATACGCAGTATTTT
d_gene: TRBD1; j_gene: TRBJ1-6; len: 17; abundance: NA; v_gene: TRBV30; CDR3aa: CAWSPGQGRTYNSPLHF; CDR3nt: TGTGCCTGGAGTCCTGGACAGGGACGGACCTATAATTCACCCCTCCACTTT
d_gene: TRBD1; j_gene: TRBJ1-4; len: 15; abundance: NA; v_gene: TRBV5-8; CDR3aa: CASSLGDRDYEKLFF; CDR3nt: TGTGCCAGCAGCTTGGGGGACAGGGATTATGAAAAACTGTTTTTT
d_gene: NA; j_gene: TRBJ1-2; len: 15; abundance: NA; v_gene: TRBV6-6; CDR3aa: CASSPPGGGGYGYTF; CDR3nt: TGTGCCAGCAGTCCTCCGGGGGGAGGGGGCTATGGCTACACCTTC
d_gene: TRBD1; j_gene: TRBJ1-2; len: 14; abundance: NA; v_gene: TRBV6-6; CDR3aa: CASSPKTGAEGYTF; CDR3nt: TGTGCCAGCAGCCCTAAGACAGGGGCGGAGGGCTACACCTTC
d_gene: NA; j_gene: TRBJ1-2; len: 12; abundance: NA; v_gene: TRBV7-9; CDR3aa: CASSLGAYGYTF; CDR3nt: TGTGCCAGCAGCTTAGGGGCCTATGGCTACACCTTC